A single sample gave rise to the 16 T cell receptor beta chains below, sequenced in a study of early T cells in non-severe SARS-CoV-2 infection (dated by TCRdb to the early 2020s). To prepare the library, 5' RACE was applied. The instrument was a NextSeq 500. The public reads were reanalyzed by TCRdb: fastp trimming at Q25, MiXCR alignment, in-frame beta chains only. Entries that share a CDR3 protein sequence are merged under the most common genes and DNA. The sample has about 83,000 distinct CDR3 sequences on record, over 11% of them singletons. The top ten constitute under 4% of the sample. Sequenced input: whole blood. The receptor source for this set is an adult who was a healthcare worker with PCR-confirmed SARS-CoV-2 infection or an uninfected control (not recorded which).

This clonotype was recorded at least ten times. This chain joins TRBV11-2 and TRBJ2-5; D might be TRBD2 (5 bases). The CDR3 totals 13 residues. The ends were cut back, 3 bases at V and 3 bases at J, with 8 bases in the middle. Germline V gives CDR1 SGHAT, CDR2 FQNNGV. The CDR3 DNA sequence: TGTGCCAGCAGCTTCCCACTAGAAGAGACCCAGTACTTC. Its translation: CASSFPLEETQYF. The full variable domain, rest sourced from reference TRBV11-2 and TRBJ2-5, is EAGVAQSPRYKIIEKRQSVAFWCNPISGHATLYWYQQILGQGPKLLIQFQNNGVVDDSQLPKDRFSAERLKGVDSTLKIQPAKLEDSAVYLCASSFPLEETQYFGPGTRLLVL.

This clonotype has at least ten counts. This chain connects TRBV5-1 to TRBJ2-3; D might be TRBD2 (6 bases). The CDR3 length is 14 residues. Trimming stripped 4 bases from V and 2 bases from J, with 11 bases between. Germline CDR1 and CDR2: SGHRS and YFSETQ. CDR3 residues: CASSTGDFTDTQYF. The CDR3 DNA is TGCGCCAGCAGCACGGGGGACTTCACAGATACGCAGTATTTT.

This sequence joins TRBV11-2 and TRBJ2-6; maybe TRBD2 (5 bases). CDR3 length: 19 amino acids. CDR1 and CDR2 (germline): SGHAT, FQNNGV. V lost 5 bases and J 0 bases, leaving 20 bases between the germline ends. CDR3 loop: CASSHPAQGSHSGANVLTF. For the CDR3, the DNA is TGTGCCAGCAGCCACCCGGCGCAAGGGAGCCACTCTGGGGCCAACGTCCTGACTTTC. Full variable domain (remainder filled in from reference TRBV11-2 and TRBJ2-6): EAGVAQSPRYKIIEKRQSVAFWCNPISGHATLYWYQQILGQGPKLLIQFQNNGVVDDSQLPKDRFSAERLKGVDSTLKIQPAKLEDSAVYLCASSHPAQGSHSGANVLTFGAGSRLTVL.

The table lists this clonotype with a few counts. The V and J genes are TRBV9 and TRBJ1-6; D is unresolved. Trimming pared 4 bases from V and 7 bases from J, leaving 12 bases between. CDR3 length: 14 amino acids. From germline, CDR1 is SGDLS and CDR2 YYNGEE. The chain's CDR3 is CASSPRPGNSPLHF. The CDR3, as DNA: TGTGCCAGCAGCCCCCGTCCGGGGAATTCACCCCTCCACTTT.

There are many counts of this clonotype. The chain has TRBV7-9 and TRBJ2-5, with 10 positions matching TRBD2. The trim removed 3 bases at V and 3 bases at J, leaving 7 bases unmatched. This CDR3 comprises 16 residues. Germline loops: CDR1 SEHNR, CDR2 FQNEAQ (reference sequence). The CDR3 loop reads CASSLTSGWTKETQYF. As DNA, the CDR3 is TGTGCCAGCAGCTTGACTAGCGGGTGGACAAAAGAGACCCAGTACTTC.

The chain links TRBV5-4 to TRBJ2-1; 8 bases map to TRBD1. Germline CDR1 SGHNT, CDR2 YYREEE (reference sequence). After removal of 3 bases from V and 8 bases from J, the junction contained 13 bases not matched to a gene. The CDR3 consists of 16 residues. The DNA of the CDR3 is TGTGCCAGCAGCTACCGGACAGGGCTAAGGGGGGATGAGCAGTTCTTC. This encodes CASSYRTGLRGDEQFF.

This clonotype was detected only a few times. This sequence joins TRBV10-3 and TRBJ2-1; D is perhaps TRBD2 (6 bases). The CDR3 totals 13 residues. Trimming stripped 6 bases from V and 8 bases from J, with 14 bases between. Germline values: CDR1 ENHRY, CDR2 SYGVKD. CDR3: CAISLGGADEQFF. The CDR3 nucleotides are TGTGCCATCAGCCTCGGAGGGGCAGATGAGCAGTTCTTC.

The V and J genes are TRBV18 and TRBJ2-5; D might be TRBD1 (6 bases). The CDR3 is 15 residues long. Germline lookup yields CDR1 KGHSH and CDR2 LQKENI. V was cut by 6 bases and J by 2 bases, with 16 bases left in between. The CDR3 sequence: CASSLSGVGQETQYF. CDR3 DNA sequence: TGTGCCAGCTCCCTCTCAGGGGTTGGGCAAGAGACCCAGTACTTC.

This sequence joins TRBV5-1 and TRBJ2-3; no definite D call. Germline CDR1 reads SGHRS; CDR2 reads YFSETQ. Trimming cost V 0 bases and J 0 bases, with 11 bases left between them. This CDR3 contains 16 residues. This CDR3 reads CASSLGVRTSTDTQYF. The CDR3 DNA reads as TGCGCCAGCAGCTTGGGGGTCCGAACTAGCACAGATACGCAGTATTTT.

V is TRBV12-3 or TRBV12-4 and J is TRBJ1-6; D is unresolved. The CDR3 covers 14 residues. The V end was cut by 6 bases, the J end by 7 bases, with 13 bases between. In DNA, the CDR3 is TGTGCCAGCAGATCGGGTCTCGGAAATTCACCCCTCCACTTT. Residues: CASRSGLGNSPLHF.

The CDR3 DNA follows: TGTGCCAGCTCACTACAGGACATTCAGTACTTC. Protein sequence: CASSLQDIQYF. The chain has TRBV18 and TRBJ2-4, with D possibly matching TRBD1 (5 bases). V lost 4 bases and J 8 bases, leaving 6 bases between the germline ends. The CDR3 covers 11 residues. CDR1 is KGHSH and CDR2 is LQKENI in the germline V gene.

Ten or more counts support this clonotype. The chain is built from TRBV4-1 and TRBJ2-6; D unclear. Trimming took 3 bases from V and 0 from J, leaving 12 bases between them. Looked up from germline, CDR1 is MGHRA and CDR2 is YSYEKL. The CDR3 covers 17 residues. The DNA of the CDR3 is TGCGCCAGCAGCCAGGGAATGGGATTCTCTGGGGCCAACGTCCTGACTTTC. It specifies CASSQGMGFSGANVLTF.

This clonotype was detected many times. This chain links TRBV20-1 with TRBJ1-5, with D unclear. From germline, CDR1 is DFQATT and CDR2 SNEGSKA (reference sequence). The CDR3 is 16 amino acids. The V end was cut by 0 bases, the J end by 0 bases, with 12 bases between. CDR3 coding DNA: TGCAGTGCTAGAGATACTGGCCAATTTAGCAATCAGCCCCAGCATTTT. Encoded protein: CSARDTGQFSNQPQHF.

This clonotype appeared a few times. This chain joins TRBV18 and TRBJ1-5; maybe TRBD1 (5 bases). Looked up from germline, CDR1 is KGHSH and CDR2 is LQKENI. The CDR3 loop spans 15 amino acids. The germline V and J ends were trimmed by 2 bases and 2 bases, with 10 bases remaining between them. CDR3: CASSPLGEGNQPQHF. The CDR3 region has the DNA TGTGCCAGCTCACCATTAGGGGAGGGCAATCAGCCCCAGCATTTT.

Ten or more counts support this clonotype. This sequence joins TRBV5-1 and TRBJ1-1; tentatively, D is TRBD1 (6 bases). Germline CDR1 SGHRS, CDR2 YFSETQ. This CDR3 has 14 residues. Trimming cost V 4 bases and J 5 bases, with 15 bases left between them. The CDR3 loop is CASSADRRHTEAFF. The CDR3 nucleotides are TGCGCCAGCAGCGCCGACAGGAGGCATACTGAAGCTTTCTTT.

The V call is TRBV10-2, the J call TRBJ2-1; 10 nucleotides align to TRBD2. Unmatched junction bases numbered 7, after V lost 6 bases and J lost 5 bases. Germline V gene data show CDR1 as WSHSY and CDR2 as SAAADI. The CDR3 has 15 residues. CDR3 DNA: TGCGCCAGCAGGGGCATAGCGGGAGGAGACAATGAGCAGTTCTTC. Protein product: CASRGIAGGDNEQFF.